This T cell receptor (beta chain) was profiled in a study of CD8+CD57+ T cells in acquired aplastic anemia. Study-wide background: Sorted CD4+ and CD8+ cells yielded 3 to 3.5 ug of DNA on average.

Sequenced patients had shown CD8+CD57+ cell expansion by flow cytometry. With no exception, the patients had severe acquired aplastic anemia. Therapy had not been given to patients before blood sampling. Study-level findings and limits: A set of about 30 CD8+ CDR3 sequences was shared between patients and controls, and these sequences appeared highly expressed in patients.

About this clonotype: Its antigen remains unidentified.

It was genomic DNA that served as the template for profiling TCR beta VDJ and CDR3. TCRdb re-analysed the reads in MiXCR, keeping a single row per CDR3 protein. The sample contains 100,000 to 150,000 distinct CDR3 sequences, about 60% of which appear only once. There are 12 residues in the CDR3. Per germline, CDR1 MNHEY and CDR2 SVGAGI. Trimming shortened V by 5 bases and J by 7 bases, and 11 bases separated the two germline ends. This chain uses TRBV6-5 with TRBJ2-5; D remains unclear. The TCR sequence derives from a human donor with aplastic anemia. Input material: sorted CD4+, CD8+, or CD8+CD57+ T cells (not recorded which) from PBMCs. The CDR3 coding sequence is TGTGCCAGCAGTGACGGTGCCCCGACCCAGTACTTC. Translating it yields CASSDGAPTQYF.